The rows below give T cell receptor beta chains drawn from one sample of a study of beta chain features in type 1 diabetes. Generated by immunoSEQ multiplex PCR, the TCRdb table keeps only in-frame clones and is missing some. The data hold about 180,000 clones, with about an eighth observed a single time. Sequencing input: central memory CD4+ T cells from blood. The receptors originated from a woman between 18 and 29 years old in good health. CDR3s include the opening cysteine and the closing phenylalanine or tryptophan. A D gene is named only where the DNA matches it firmly. Some rows have no size entry. The others give once, few or many, or a class for an expanded clone.

D gene: TRBD1; V gene: TRBV9; CDR3 length: 14; J gene: TRBJ1-2; clone size: few; CDR3 protein: CASSATTGSYGYTF; CDR3 DNA: TGTGCCAGCAGCGCGACGACAGGGAGCTATGGCTACACCTTC
D gene: TRBD2; V gene: TRBV7-9; CDR3 length: 13; J gene: TRBJ2-1; clone size: few; CDR3 protein: CASSPSSGGEQFF; CDR3 DNA: TGTGCCAGCAGCCCTTCGTCGGGGGGTGAGCAGTTCTTC
D gene: .; V gene: TRBV30; CDR3 length: 14; J gene: TRBJ1-1; clone size: few; CDR3 protein: CAWSINRKNTEAFF; CDR3 DNA: TGTGCCTGGAGTATAAACAGAAAGAACACTGAAGCTTTCTTT
D gene: TRBD2; V gene: TRBV9; CDR3 length: 15; J gene: TRBJ2-1; clone size: few; CDR3 protein: CASSVVTSGSGEQFF; CDR3 DNA: TGTGCCAGCAGCGTAGTGACTAGCGGGAGCGGAGAGCAGTTCTTC
D gene: .; V gene: TRBV18; CDR3 length: 14; J gene: TRBJ2-7; clone size: .; CDR3 protein: CASSAGTVSYEQYF; CDR3 DNA: TGTGCCAGCTCAGCCGGGACTGTATCCTACGAGCAGTACTTC
D gene: .; V gene: TRBV6-1; CDR3 length: 12; J gene: TRBJ2-1; clone size: .; CDR3 protein: CASRLKEREQFF; CDR3 DNA: TGTGCCAGCAGATTGAAGGAGAGGGAGCAGTTCTTC
D gene: .; V gene: TRBV19; CDR3 length: 13; J gene: TRBJ2-3; clone size: few; CDR3 protein: CASSIQGSDTQYF; CDR3 DNA: TGTGCCAGTAGTATTCAGGGGTCAGATACGCAGTATTTT
D gene: .; V gene: TRBV2; CDR3 length: 14; J gene: TRBJ1-4; clone size: .; CDR3 protein: CASIRVESNEKLFF; CDR3 DNA: TGTGCCAGCATCAGGGTTGAATCTAATGAAAAACTGTTTTTT
D gene: .; V gene: TRBV6-5; CDR3 length: 11; J gene: TRBJ1-5; clone size: .; CDR3 protein: CASSHNQPQHF; CDR3 DNA: TGTGCCAGCAGTCACAATCAGCCCCAGCATTTT
D gene: .; V gene: TRBV2; CDR3 length: 14; J gene: TRBJ1-5; clone size: few; CDR3 protein: CASSEGDMRQPQHF; CDR3 DNA: TGTGCCAGCAGTGAAGGGGACATGAGGCAGCCCCAGCATTTT
D gene: TRBD2; V gene: TRBV28; CDR3 length: 20; J gene: TRBJ2-4; clone size: few; CDR3 protein: CASRFMAGLAGEGTKNIQYF; CDR3 DNA: TGTGCCAGCAGGTTCATGGCGGGACTAGCGGGAGAAGGAACCAAAAACATTCAGTACTTC
D gene: TRBD2; V gene: TRBV7-9; CDR3 length: 15; J gene: TRBJ2-7; clone size: few; CDR3 protein: CASSLAGSGMGEQYF; CDR3 DNA: TGTGCCAGCAGCTTAGCGGGAAGCGGGATGGGCGAGCAGTACTTC
D gene: .; V gene: TRBV4-1; CDR3 length: 16; J gene: TRBJ2-2; clone size: .; CDR3 protein: CASSQVVAANTGELFF; CDR3 DNA: TGCGCCAGCAGCCAAGTGGTAGCGGCGAACACCGGGGAGCTGTTTTTT
D gene: TRBD1; V gene: TRBV28; CDR3 length: 12; J gene: TRBJ2-7; clone size: .; CDR3 protein: CASRQGDYEQYF; CDR3 DNA: TGTGCCAGCAGGCAGGGGGACTACGAGCAGTACTTC
D gene: .; V gene: TRBV28; CDR3 length: 15; J gene: TRBJ2-3; clone size: few; CDR3 protein: CASSFSGRFTDTQYF; CDR3 DNA: TGTGCCAGCAGTTTTTCAGGAAGGTTCACAGATACGCAGTATTTT
D gene: TRBD1; V gene: TRBV18; CDR3 length: 14; J gene: TRBJ1-1; clone size: .; CDR3 protein: CASSIGQGRPEAFF; CDR3 DNA: TGTGCCAGCTCCATAGGACAGGGTAGACCTGAAGCTTTCTTT
D gene: .; V gene: TRBV7-9; CDR3 length: 15; J gene: TRBJ2-1; clone size: few; CDR3 protein: CASSLYQNPYNEQFF; CDR3 DNA: TGTGCCAGCAGCTTGTACCAGAATCCGTACAATGAGCAGTTCTTC
D gene: TRBD2; V gene: TRBV10-3; CDR3 length: 17; J gene: TRBJ2-1; clone size: .; CDR3 protein: CAISGTSGRSSYNEQFF; CDR3 DNA: TGTGCCATCTCGGGGACTAGCGGGAGATCCTCCTACAATGAGCAGTTCTTC
D gene: .; V gene: TRBV13; CDR3 length: 14; J gene: TRBJ2-7; clone size: .; CDR3 protein: CAGANSPGAYEQYF; CDR3 DNA: TGTGCCGGAGCCAACAGCCCAGGGGCCTACGAGCAGTACTTC
D gene: .; V gene: TRBV9; CDR3 length: 13; J gene: TRBJ2-7; clone size: .; CDR3 protein: CASSNLPSTEQYF; CDR3 DNA: TGTGCCAGCAGCAACCTCCCTAGCACCGAGCAGTACTTC
D gene: .; V gene: TRBV11-1; CDR3 length: 14; J gene: TRBJ2-5; clone size: .; CDR3 protein: CASSLVGVQETQYF; CDR3 DNA: TGTGCCAGCAGCTTAGTAGGAGTCCAAGAGACCCAGTACTTC
D gene: TRBD2; V gene: TRBV7-9; CDR3 length: 16; J gene: TRBJ2-2; clone size: .; CDR3 protein: CASSPQAGASAGELFF; CDR3 DNA: TGTGCCAGCAGTCCCCAGGCGGGAGCTAGCGCCGGGGAGCTGTTTTTT
D gene: TRBD1; V gene: TRBV9; CDR3 length: 16; J gene: TRBJ2-6; clone size: few; CDR3 protein: CASSVLGGAGANVLTF; CDR3 DNA: TGTGCCAGCAGCGTCCTAGGGGGCGCTGGGGCCAACGTCCTGACTTTC
D gene: .; V gene: TRBV9; CDR3 length: 13; J gene: TRBJ1-1; clone size: once; CDR3 protein: CASSVWTATEAFF; CDR3 DNA: TGTGCCAGCAGCGTATGGACAGCCACTGAAGCTTTCTTT
D gene: TRBD1; V gene: TRBV7-9; CDR3 length: 16; J gene: TRBJ1-3; clone size: .; CDR3 protein: CASSDQTGASGNTIYF; CDR3 DNA: TGTGCCAGCAGCGATCAGACAGGGGCATCAGGAAACACCATATATTTT
D gene: TRBD2; V gene: TRBV5-1; CDR3 length: 14; J gene: TRBJ2-7; clone size: .; CDR3 protein: CASAPWAGAYEQYF; CDR3 DNA: TGCGCCAGCGCCCCCTGGGCGGGAGCCTACGAGCAGTACTTC
D gene: .; V gene: TRBV30; CDR3 length: 14; J gene: TRBJ1-5; clone size: once; CDR3 protein: CAWSAQNRNQPQHF; CDR3 DNA: TGTGCCTGGAGTGCACAGAACAGAAATCAGCCCCAGCATTTT
D gene: TRBD1; V gene: TRBV11-2; CDR3 length: 12; J gene: TRBJ1-1; clone size: .; CDR3 protein: CASLNRGTEAFF; CDR3 DNA: TGTGCCAGTTTGAACAGGGGCACTGAAGCTTTCTTT
D gene: .; V gene: TRBV7-2; CDR3 length: 12; J gene: TRBJ1-4; clone size: .; CDR3 protein: CASSLTNEKLFF; CDR3 DNA: TGTGCCAGCAGCCTTACTAATGAAAAACTGTTTTTT
D gene: TRBD1; V gene: TRBV7-2; CDR3 length: 15; J gene: TRBJ2-4; clone size: .; CDR3 protein: CASSSGTGIRNIQYF; CDR3 DNA: TGTGCCAGCAGCTCGGGGACAGGGATTCGAAACATTCAGTACTTC
D gene: .; V gene: TRBV18; CDR3 length: 14; J gene: TRBJ1-1; clone size: once; CDR3 protein: CASQQGHSNTEAFF; CDR3 DNA: TGTGCCAGCCAACAGGGACACTCGAACACTGAAGCTTTCTTT
D gene: .; V gene: TRBV6-5; CDR3 length: 15; J gene: TRBJ2-3; clone size: few; CDR3 protein: CASSYLGQGTDTQYF; CDR3 DNA: TGTGCCAGCAGTTATTTGGGGCAGGGCACAGATACGCAGTATTTT
D gene: TRBD1; V gene: TRBV7-2; CDR3 length: 15; J gene: TRBJ2-1; clone size: .; CDR3 protein: CASSSPGTGNNEQFF; CDR3 DNA: TGTGCCAGCAGCTCGCCCGGGACAGGAAACAATGAGCAGTTCTTC